Given below is one T cell receptor (beta chain) in context. This sample was included in a study of cytomegalovirus exposure and HLA in healthy donors. Per the germline V gene, CDR1 is KGHSH and CDR2 is LQKENI. This CDR3 is 15 amino acids long. The V end was cut by 2 bases, the J end by 3 bases, with 11 bases between. This PCR relied on a set of 60 Vbeta primers and 13 Jbeta primers. Profiling relied on immunoSEQ multiplex PCR, and the TCRdb table lists in-frame clones only, not all of them. The sample has about 110,000 clones; less than 85% are singletons. The sequence was collected from a woman between 40 and 50 years old in good health and CMV-seropositive. Sequenced sample: PBMCs. The chain couples TRBV18 to TRBJ1-5, with D uncertain. The CDR3 nucleotides read TGTGCCAGCTCACCATCCGACACCGCCAATCAGCCCCAGCATTTT. This gives the protein CASSPSDTANQPQHF.